This record covers a single T cell receptor beta chain. Treatment meaning: about 20 received Ad26.COV2.S at low or high dose, single or two shots; about 5 received placebo; per-sample allocation not given. Samples came from day 63 after the first vaccine or placebo injection. This entry comes from a study of Ad26.COV2.S vaccination and SARS-CoV-2 variants. TCRdb's copy holds only in-frame clones and misses some; the assay was immunoSEQ multiplex PCR. This repertoire shows some 390,000 clones, roughly nine tenths found once; its top ten account for under 4%. V was trimmed by 4 bases and J by 7 bases, leaving 15 bases between them. The CDR3 is 15 residues long. Germline values: CDR1 SGHRS, CDR2 YFSETQ.

This TCR was recovered from a person aged 18-60 years who received the Ad26.COV2.S COVID-19 vaccine or a placebo. The specimen comprised peripheral blood, sampled in a trial of Ad26.COV2.S vaccine versus placebo. The chain recombines TRBV5-1 with TRBJ1-6; D not resolved. DNA for the CDR3: TGCGCCAGCAGCCCCTCCCGGGAGTGGAATTCACCCCTCCACTTT. It is translated as CASSPSREWNSPLHF.